Presented here are 21 T cell receptor beta chains from one specimen sequenced in a study of blood T cell repertoires in COVID-19. Repertoires were generated with immunoSEQ multiplex PCR, while TCRdb's copy carries only in-frame clones and drops some. The data contain around 250,000 clones, 65% to 85% of them singletons. The sequencing input was peripheral blood. Receptors originate from a woman between 40 and 55 years old who had recovered from COVID-19.

The J gene is TRBJ1-1, the V gene TRBV5-1; TRBD1 matches at 9 bases. Germline assignment: CDR1 SGHRS and CDR2 YFSETQ. With V trimmed by 6 bases and J by 5 bases, 5 bases remained unmatched. The CDR3 runs 13 residues. The CDR3 region is CASTLGQGTEAFF. The DNA for the CDR3 is TGCGCCAGCACCTTAGGACAGGGGACTGAAGCTTTCTTT. The full variable domain, its missing parts supplied by reference TRBV5-1 and TRBJ1-1, is KAGVTQTPRYLIKTRGQQVTLSCSPISGHRSVSWYQQTPGQGLQFLFEYFSETQRNKGNFPGRFSGRQFSNSRSEMNVSTLELGDSALYLCASTLGQGTEAFFGQGTRLTVV.

The chain carries TRBV30 and TRBJ1-2, with a weak D call TRBD1 (5 bases). The germline V gene encodes CDR1 GTSNPN and CDR2 SVGIG (reference sequence). This CDR3 has 14 residues. Trimming stripped 8 bases from V and 0 bases from J, with 16 bases between. The CDR3 spells CALTRGQSNYGYTF. CDR3 DNA sequence: TGTGCCCTAACCCGCGGACAATCTAACTATGGCTACACCTTC.

This chain uses TRBV5-1 with TRBJ2-3; 7 positions agree with TRBD2. The germline V gene has CDR1 SGHRS and CDR2 YFSETQ. Germline trimming cut 3 bases from V and 1 base from J; bases unmatched to any gene: 11. CDR3 length: 17 amino acids. The chain's CDR3 is CASSWVLTGGRTDTQYF. In nucleotides, the CDR3 is TGCGCCAGCAGCTGGGTCCTGACGGGGGGACGCACAGATACGCAGTATTTT.

This clone was seen just once. The chain has TRBV15 and TRBJ1-1; D may be TRBD1 (5 bases). The germline V gene has CDR1 LNHNV and CDR2 YYDKDF (reference sequence). Trimming removed 5 bases at V and 5 bases at J, with 12 bases between. This CDR3 is 13 amino acids long. The CDR3 nucleotides read TGTGCCACCAGCGGGGGGGTGTCTACTGAAGCTTTCTTT. This encodes CATSGGVSTEAFF.

The chain carries TRBV3-1 (or the pseudogene TRBV3-2) and TRBJ2-7; 8 bases align to TRBD1. J gave up 1 base and V 4 bases, and 3 bases lay outside the gene matches. The V gene's germline CDR1 is LGHDT and CDR2 YNNKEL (reference sequence). CDR3 length equals 14 residues. CDR3 bases: TGTGCCAGCAGCCCCCGGGACAGGTCCTACGAGCAGTACTTC. Translation gives CASSPRDRSYEQYF.

The chain couples TRBV24-1 to TRBJ1-1; D remains ambiguous. This CDR3 region has 14 residues. Germline V CDR1 and CDR2: KGHDR, SFDVKD. Trimming stripped 2 bases from V and 9 bases from J, with 15 bases between. In nucleotides, the CDR3 is TGTGCCACCAGTGATTCCTCGGGAGTGAATAAAGCTTTCTTT. Its protein product is CATSDSSGVNKAFF.

This clone was found once. CDR3 nucleotides: TGTGCCAGCAGTATTTACCCCCCTCTGCGGGAAACCCAAGAGACCCAGTACTTC. Protein sequence: CASSIYPPLRETQETQYF. The rearrangement links TRBV27 to TRBJ2-5, with D maybe TRBD2 (6 bases). From germline, CDR1 is MNHEY and CDR2 SMNVEV (reference sequence). Trimming cost V 5 bases and J 1 base, with 23 bases left between them. The CDR3 has 18 residues.

The chain joins TRBV15 to TRBJ1-2; perhaps TRBD1 as D (6 bases). The CDR3 has 15 residues. Germline loops: CDR1 LNHNV, CDR2 YYDKDF (reference sequence). V was cut by 3 bases and J by 4 bases, with 15 bases left in between. In nucleotides, the CDR3 is TGTGCCACCAGCAGCAGGGGCCCTCCCGTCTATGGCTACACCTTC. It translates to CATSSRGPPVYGYTF.

This chain uses TRBV2 with TRBJ1-2, with 7 bases matching TRBD1. This CDR3 region has 14 residues. In germline, CDR1 is SNHLY, CDR2 FYNNEI. J lost 4 bases, V lost 6 bases, and 8 bases had no gene match. The CDR3 DNA follows: TGTGCCAGCAGGGAATTTGGACAGGCCTATGGCTACACCTTC. It is translated as CASREFGQAYGYTF.

Regarding this clone: The same CDR3 arises from other DNA sequences in this sample as well. This rearrangement joins TRBV2 to TRBJ1-3, with 7 positions matching TRBD1. V trimming: 8 bases; J trimming: 0 bases; junction bases outside the gene matches: 4. Germline V gene sequence: CDR1 SNHLY, CDR2 FYNNEI. The CDR3 spans 14 residues. CDR3 DNA: TGTGCCAGCCGGACAGGTAGCTCTGGAAACACCATATATTTT. Protein: CASRTGSSGNTIYF.

This chain uses TRBV12-3 or TRBV12-4 with TRBJ2-7, with D maybe TRBD1 (6 bases). The V end lost 6 bases, the J end lost 5 bases, and 11 bases lay between the germline ends. This CDR3 contains 12 residues. The CDR3 nucleotides read TGTGCCAGCAGAAACAGGGTCCACGAGCAGTACTTC. As protein: CASRNRVHEQYF.

This sequence joins TRBV4-2 and TRBJ1-4; 10 bases map to TRBD1. Germline V gene lookup returns CDR1 LGHNA and CDR2 YNFKEQ. CDR3 length: 18 residues. With 2 bases clipped from V and 1 base from J, the junction kept 7 bases outside the gene matches. The CDR3, as DNA: TGTGCCAGCAGCCAATTGGGACAGGGGAGGGGAACTAATGAAAAACTGTTTTTT. Translation: CASSQLGQGRGTNEKLFF.

The V call is TRBV9, the J call TRBJ2-3; D may be TRBD2 (6 bases). The CDR3 is 16 residues long. The V end was cut by 0 bases, the J end by 3 bases, with 14 bases between. CDR1 is SGDLS and CDR2 is YYNGEE in the germline V gene. The CDR3 here is CASSVGGAGTTDTQYF. The CDR3 coding sequence is TGTGCCAGCAGCGTAGGGGGCGCGGGGACGACAGATACGCAGTATTTT.

The chain couples TRBV5-1 to TRBJ1-2; D gene unclear. Trimming left V 0 bases short and J 4 bases short, with 13 bases between. This CDR3 comprises 15 residues. Germline CDR1 is SGHRS and CDR2 is YFSETQ. CDR3 region: CASSLERGNSYGYTF. The CDR3 DNA reads TGCGCCAGCAGCTTGGAGAGAGGGAACTCCTATGGCTACACCTTC.

CDR3: CASKGGTLHF. Written as DNA, the CDR3 is TGTGCCAGCAAAGGGGGCACCCTCCACTTT. V usage is TRBV2 and J usage is TRBJ1-6, with TRBD1 matching over 7 bases. The CDR3 sequence is 10 residues long. CDR1 and CDR2 from the germline V gene are SNHLY and FYNNEI. V shed 7 bases, J shed 14 bases, and the junction held 2 bases outside the gene matches.

Turning to this clone: This CDR3 is missing its conserved last phenylalanine or tryptophan, likely due to a read error. No DNA is shown, since the ends of the CDR3 on it are uncertain; the CDR3 is the one TCRdb lists. This chain connects TRBV7-6 to TRBJ1-2; the DNA was not compared with TRBD1, the D call given in the table. The CDR3 is 15 residues long, counting both termini. Germline CDR1 and CDR2: SGHVS and FNYEAQ. The CDR3 loop is CASSSGQEPWTGKKI.

This clone has a handful of counts. The rearrangement uses TRBV7-9 and TRBJ1-3; 7 bases line up with TRBD1. This CDR3 comprises 15 residues. Germline V gene data show CDR1 as SEHNR and CDR2 as FQNEAQ (reference sequence). The CDR3 DNA reads TGTGCTACCCGGACAGGTTCGAGCTCTGGAAACACCATATATTTT. It is translated as CATRTGSSSGNTIYF.

The chain combines TRBV7-3 with TRBJ2-1; 11 nucleotides line up with TRBD2. The CDR3 runs 16 residues. The germline V gene has CDR1 SGHTA and CDR2 FQGTGA. V lost 1 base to trimming and J lost 5 bases; unmatched junction nucleotides: 4. CDR3 in DNA: TGTGCCAGCAGCTTAATGACTAGCGGGGCCAACAATGAGCAGTTCTTC. This translates into CASSLMTSGANNEQFF.

The chain links TRBV12-3 or TRBV12-4 to TRBJ1-2; D remains ambiguous. Deletions cut 6 bases from V and 8 bases from J, with 13 bases between. CDR3 length: 12 residues. CDR3: CASSPTAEGYTF. The CDR3, as DNA: TGTGCCAGCAGCCCTACCGCGGAGGGCTACACCTTC.

J is TRBJ1-1 and V is TRBV4-1; D not certain. This CDR3 comprises 14 residues. Germline CDR1 reads MGHRA; CDR2 reads YSYEKL. Trimming took off 3 bases at V and 9 bases at J, with 17 bases between the two ends. This chain's CDR3 is CASSHAGVDPQAFF. In DNA form, the CDR3 reads TGCGCCAGCAGCCACGCCGGGGTAGACCCCCAAGCTTTCTTT.

This sequence joins TRBV29-1 and TRBJ2-3, with 7 bases that match TRBD2. CDR1 and CDR2 (germline): SQVTM, ANQGSEA. The J segment lost 5 bases and the V segment lost 4 bases, leaving 15 bases of the junction unmatched. There are 16 residues in the CDR3. For the CDR3, the DNA is TGCAGCGTTGTGCGGGTAGCGGCGCGCGGGGGAGATACGCAGTATTTT. Residues: CSVVRVAARGGDTQYF.